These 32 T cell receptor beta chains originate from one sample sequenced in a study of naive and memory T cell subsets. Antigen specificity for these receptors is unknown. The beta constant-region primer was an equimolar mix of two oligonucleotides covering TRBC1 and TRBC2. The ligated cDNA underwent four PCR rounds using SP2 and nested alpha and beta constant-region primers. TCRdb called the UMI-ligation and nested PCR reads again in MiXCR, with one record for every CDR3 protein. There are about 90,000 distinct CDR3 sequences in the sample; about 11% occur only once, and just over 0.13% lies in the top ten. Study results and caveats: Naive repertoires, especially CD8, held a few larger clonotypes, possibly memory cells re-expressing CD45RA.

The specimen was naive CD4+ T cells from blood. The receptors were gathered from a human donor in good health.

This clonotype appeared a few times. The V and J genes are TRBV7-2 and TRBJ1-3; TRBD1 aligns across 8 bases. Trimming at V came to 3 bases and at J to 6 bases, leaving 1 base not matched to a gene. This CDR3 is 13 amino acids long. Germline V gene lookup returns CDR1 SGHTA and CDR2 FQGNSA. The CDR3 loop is CASSFQGANTIYF. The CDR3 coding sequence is TGTGCCAGCAGCTTTCAGGGGGCAAACACCATATATTTT.

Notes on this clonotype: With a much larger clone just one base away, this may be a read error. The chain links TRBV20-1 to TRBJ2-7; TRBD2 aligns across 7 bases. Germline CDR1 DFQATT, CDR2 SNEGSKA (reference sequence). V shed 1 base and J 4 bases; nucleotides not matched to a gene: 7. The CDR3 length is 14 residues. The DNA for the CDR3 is TGCAGTGCTAGAGCGGGAGGACGCCGATACGAGCAGTACTTC. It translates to CSARAGGRRYEQYF.

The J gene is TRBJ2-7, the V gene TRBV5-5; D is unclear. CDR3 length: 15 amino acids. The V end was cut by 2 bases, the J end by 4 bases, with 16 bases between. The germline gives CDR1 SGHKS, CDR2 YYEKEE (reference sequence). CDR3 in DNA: TGTGCCAGCAGCTTTCAGGCCCAGAATAATTACGAGCAGTACTTC. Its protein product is CASSFQAQNNYEQYF.

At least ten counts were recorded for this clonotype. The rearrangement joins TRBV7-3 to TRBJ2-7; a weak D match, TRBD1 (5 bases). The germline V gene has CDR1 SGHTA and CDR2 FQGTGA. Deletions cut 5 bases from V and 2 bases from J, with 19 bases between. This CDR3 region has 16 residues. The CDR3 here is CASSSPTYQGAYEQYF. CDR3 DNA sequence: TGTGCCAGCAGCAGTCCGACCTATCAAGGGGCCTACGAGCAGTACTTC.

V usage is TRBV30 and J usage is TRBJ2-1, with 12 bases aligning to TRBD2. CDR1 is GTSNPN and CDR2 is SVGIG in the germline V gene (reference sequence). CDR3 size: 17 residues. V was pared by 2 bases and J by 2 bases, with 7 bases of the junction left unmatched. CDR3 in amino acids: CAWSPDRTSGAYNEQFF. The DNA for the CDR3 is TGTGCCTGGAGTCCCGACAGGACTAGCGGGGCCTACAATGAGCAGTTCTTC.

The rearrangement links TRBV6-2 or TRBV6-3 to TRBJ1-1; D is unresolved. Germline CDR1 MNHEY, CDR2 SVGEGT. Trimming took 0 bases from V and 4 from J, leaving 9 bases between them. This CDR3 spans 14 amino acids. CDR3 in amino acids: CASSYSGGSTEAFF. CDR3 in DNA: TGTGCCAGCAGTTACTCAGGTGGCAGCACTGAAGCTTTCTTT.

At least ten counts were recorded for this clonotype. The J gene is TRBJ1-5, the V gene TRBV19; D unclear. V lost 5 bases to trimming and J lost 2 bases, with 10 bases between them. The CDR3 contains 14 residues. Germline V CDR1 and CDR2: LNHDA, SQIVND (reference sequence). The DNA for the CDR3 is TGTGCCAGTAGTCCCGGCGGGGGCAATCAGCCCCAGCATTTT. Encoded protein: CASSPGGGNQPQHF.

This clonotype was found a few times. The CDR3, as DNA: TGTGCCAGCAGTTTTACTGTAAGCGGGGGGGCCCTGAAATACAATGAGCAGTTCTTC. It yields the protein CASSFTVSGGALKYNEQFF. The chain employs TRBV28 and TRBJ2-1, with 10 bases matching TRBD2. The V segment lost 3 bases and the J segment 4 bases; nucleotides outside the gene matches: 15. The CDR3 has 19 residues. CDR1 and CDR2 (germline): MDHEN, SYDVKM.

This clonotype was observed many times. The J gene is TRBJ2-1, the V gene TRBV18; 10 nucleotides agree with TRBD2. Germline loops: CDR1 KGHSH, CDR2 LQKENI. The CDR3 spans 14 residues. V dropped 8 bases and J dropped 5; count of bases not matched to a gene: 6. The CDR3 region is CASAGTSDNNEQFF. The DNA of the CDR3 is TGTGCCAGCGCCGGGACTAGCGATAACAATGAGCAGTTCTTC.

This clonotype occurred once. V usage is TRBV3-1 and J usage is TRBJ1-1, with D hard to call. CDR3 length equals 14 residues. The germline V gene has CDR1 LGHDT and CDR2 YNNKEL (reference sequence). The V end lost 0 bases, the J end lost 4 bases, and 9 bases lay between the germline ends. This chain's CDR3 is CASSQDRGSTEAFF. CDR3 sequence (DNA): TGTGCCAGCAGCCAAGATCGAGGAAGCACTGAAGCTTTCTTT.

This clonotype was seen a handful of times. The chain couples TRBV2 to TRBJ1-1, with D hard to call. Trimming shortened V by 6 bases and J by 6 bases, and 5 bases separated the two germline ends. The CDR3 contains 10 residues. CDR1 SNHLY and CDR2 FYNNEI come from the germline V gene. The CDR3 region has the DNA TGTGCCAGCAGCCACGCTGAAGCTTTCTTT. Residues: CASSHAEAFF.

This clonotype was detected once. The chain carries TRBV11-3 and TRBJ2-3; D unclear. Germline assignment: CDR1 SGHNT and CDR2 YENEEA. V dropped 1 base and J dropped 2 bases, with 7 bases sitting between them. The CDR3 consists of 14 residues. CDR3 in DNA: TGTGCCAGCAGCTTAGGCTTACTCACAGATACGCAGTATTTT. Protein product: CASSLGLLTDTQYF.

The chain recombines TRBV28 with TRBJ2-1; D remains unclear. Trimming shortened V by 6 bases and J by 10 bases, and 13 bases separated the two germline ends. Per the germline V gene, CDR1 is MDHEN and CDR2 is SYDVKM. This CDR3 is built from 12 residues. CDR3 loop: CASSPRVGEQFF. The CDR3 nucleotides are TGTGCCAGCAGCCCCAGAGTGGGAGAGCAGTTCTTC.

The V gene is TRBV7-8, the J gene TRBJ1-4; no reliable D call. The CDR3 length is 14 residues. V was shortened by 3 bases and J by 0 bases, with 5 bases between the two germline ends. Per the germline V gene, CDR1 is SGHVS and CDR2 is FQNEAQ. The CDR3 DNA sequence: TGTGCCAGCAGCTTCAGCGCAACTAATGAAAAACTGTTTTTT. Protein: CASSFSATNEKLFF.

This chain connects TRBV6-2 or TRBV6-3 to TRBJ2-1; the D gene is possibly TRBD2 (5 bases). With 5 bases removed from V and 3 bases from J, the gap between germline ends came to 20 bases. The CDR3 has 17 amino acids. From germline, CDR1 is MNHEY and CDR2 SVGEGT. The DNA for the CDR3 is TGTGCCAGCAGTCCCCCATCCCGAAAAGGGAGCTACAATGAGCAGTTCTTC. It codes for CASSPPSRKGSYNEQFF.

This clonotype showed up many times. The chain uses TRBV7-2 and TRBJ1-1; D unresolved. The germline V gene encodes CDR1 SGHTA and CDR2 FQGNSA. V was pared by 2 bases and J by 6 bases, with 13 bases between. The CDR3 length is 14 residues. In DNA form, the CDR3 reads TGTGCCAGCAGCTTATGGGTGGGGATGGCTGAAGCTTTCTTT. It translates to CASSLWVGMAEAFF. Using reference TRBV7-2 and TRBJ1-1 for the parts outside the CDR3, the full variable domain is GAGVSQSPSNKVTEKGKDVELRCDPISGHTALYWYRQSLGQGLEFLIYFQGNSAPDKSGLPSDRFSAERTGGSVSTLTIQRTQQEDSAVYLCASSLWVGMAEAFFGQGTRLTVV.

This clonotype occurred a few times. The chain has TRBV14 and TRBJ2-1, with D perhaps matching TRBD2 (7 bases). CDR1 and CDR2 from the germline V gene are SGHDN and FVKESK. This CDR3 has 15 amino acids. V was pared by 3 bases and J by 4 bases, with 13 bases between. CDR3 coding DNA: TGTGCCAGCAGCCATAGGGGGGGTACGTACAATGAGCAGTTCTTC. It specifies CASSHRGGTYNEQFF.

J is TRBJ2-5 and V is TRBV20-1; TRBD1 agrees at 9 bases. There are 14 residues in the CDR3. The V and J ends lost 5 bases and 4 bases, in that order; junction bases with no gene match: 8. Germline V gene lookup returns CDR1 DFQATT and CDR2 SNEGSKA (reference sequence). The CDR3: CSARRDRVRETQYF. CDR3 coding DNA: TGCAGTGCTCGCCGGGACAGGGTTAGAGAGACCCAGTACTTC.

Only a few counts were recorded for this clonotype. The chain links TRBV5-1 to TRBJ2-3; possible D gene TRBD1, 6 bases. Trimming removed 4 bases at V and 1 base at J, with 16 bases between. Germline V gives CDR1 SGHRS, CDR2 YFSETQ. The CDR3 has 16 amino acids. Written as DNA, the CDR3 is TGCGCCAGCAGCATCGGACAGATCCTGGGCACAGATACGCAGTATTTT. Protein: CASSIGQILGTDTQYF.

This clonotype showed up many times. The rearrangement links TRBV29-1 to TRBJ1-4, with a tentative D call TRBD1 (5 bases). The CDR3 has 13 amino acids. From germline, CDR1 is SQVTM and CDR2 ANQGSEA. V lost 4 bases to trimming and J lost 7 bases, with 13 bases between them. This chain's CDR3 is CSVGGTNLEKLFF. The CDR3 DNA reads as TGCAGCGTTGGGGGCACGAACCTTGAAAAACTGTTTTTT.

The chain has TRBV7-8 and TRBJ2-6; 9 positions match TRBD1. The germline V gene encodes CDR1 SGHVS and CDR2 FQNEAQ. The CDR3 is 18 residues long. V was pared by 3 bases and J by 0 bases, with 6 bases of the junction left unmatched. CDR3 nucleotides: TGTGCCAGCAGCTTTCGGGACAGGGCGTCCTCTGGGGCCAACGTCCTGACTTTC. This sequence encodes CASSFRDRASSGANVLTF.

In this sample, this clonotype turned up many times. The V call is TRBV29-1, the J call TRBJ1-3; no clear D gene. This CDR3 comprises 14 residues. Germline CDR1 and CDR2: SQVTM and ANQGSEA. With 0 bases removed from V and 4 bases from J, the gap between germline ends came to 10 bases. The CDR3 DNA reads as TGCAGCGTTGAAGATGGAGGCGCCGGAAACACCATATATTTT. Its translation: CSVEDGGAGNTIYF.

CDR3 protein: CASRGTSSTDTQYF. The CDR3 DNA reads TGTGCCAGCAGGGGGACTAGCAGCACAGATACGCAGTATTTT. J is TRBJ2-3 and V is TRBV2, with TRBD2 identical over 9 bases. Germline CDR1 reads SNHLY; CDR2 reads FYNNEI. Trimming took 6 bases from V and 0 from J; bases not matched to a gene: 1. CDR3 length equals 14 residues.

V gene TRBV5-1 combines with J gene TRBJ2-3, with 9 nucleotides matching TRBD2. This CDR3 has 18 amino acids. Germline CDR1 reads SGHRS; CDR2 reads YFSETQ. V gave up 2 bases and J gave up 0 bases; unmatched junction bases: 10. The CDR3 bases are TGCGCCAGCAGCTTACGCGGCGGGAGGGCCGTTAGCACAGATACGCAGTATTTT. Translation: CASSLRGGRAVSTDTQYF.

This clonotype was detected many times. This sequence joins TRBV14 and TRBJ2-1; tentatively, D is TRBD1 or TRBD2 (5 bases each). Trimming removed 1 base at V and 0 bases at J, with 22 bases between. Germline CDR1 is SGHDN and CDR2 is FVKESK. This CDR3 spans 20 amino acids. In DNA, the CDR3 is TGTGCCAGCAGCCAAGCGTCGGGGACCAAACTCCTGGGCTCCTACAATGAGCAGTTCTTC. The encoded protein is CASSQASGTKLLGSYNEQFF. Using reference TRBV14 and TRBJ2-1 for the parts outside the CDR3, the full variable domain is EAGVTQFPSHSVIEKGQTVTLRCDPISGHDNLYWYRRVMGKEIKFLLHFVKESKQDESGMPNNRFLAERTGGTYSTLKVQPAELEDSGVYFCASSQASGTKLLGSYNEQFFGPGTRLTVL.

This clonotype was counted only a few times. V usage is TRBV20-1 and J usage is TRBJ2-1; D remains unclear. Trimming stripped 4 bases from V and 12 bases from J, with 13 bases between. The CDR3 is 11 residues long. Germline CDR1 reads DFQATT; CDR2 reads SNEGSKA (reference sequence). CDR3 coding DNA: TGCAGTGCTAAGTATGAGGTCGGGCAGTTCTTC. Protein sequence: CSAKYEVGQFF.

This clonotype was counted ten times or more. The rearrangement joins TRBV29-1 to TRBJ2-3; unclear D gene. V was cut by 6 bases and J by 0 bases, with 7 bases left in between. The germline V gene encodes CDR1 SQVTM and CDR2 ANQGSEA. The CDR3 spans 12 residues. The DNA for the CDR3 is TGCAGCGTCGAGGAGAGCACAGATACGCAGTATTTT. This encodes CSVEESTDTQYF.

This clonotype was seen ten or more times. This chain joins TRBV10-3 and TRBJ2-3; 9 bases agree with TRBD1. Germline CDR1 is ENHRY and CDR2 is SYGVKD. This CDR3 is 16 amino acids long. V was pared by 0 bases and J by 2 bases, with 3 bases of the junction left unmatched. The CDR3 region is CAISESGQGNTDTQYF. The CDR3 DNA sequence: TGTGCCATCAGTGAGTCAGGACAGGGGAACACAGATACGCAGTATTTT.

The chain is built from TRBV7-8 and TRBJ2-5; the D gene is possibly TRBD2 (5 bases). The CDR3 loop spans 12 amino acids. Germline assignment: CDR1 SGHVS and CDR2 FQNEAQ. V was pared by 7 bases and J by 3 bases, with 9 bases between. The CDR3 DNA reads TGTGCCAGCACAAGCGGTAAAGAGACCCAGTACTTC. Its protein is CASTSGKETQYF.

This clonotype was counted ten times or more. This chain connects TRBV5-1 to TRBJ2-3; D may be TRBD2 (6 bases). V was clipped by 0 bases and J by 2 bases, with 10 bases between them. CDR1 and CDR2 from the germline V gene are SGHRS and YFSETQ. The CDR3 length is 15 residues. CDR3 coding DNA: TGCGCCAGCAGCTTGGAGGGACTCAACACAGATACGCAGTATTTT. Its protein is CASSLEGLNTDTQYF.

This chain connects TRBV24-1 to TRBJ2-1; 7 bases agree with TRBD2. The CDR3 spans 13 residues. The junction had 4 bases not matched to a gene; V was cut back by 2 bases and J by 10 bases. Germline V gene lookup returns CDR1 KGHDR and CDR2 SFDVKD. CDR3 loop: CATSDSAGVEQFF. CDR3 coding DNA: TGTGCCACCAGTGATTCCGCGGGAGTAGAGCAGTTCTTC.

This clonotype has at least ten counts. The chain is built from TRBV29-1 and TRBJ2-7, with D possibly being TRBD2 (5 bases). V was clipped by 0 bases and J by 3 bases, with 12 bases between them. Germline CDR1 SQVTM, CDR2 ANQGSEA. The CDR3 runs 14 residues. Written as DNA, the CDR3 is TGCAGCGTTGAAGATTCGGTGACTAACTACGAGCAGTACTTC. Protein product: CSVEDSVTNYEQYF.